Given below is one TCR beta chain in context. Trimming took off 2 bases at V and 7 bases at J, with 12 bases between the two ends. The CDR3 sequence is 15 residues long. Germline V gene sequence: CDR1 MNHEY, CDR2 SMNVEV (reference sequence). This specimen belongs to a study of blood T cell repertoires in COVID-19. On the study more broadly: Acute and convalescent COVID-19 specimens originated in the United States, Italy and Spain. Nucleic acid was either cDNA or gDNA, and it came from T cells, B-cell-depleted T cells, or PBMCs.

As handled by the study authors: Reference gene primer amplification gave estimated nucleated cell counts. Using immunoSEQ multiplex PCR, the repertoire was profiled, and TCRdb retains in-frame clones only, with some absent. That table supplies the V and J calls and clone size; D and trimming were determined from the DNA. The table lists 250,000 to 300,000 clones, 70% to 90% of them singletons. Input material: peripheral blood. The sequence derives from a woman aged 25 to 39 who had recovered from COVID-19. V and J are TRBV27 and TRBJ1-6, with D possibly TRBD1 on 5 matching bases. CDR3 nucleotide sequence: TGTGCCAGCAGTTTAATGGGGCCAGGGAATTCACCCCTCCACTTT. Its protein product is CASSLMGPGNSPLHF.